These 20 T cell receptor beta chains originate from one sample sequenced in a study of shared clonotypes between healthy human individuals. TCRdb's table, derived via immunoSEQ multiplex PCR, lists solely in-frame clones and lacks some. The sample shows more than 450,000 clones, about four fifths of them seen only once. Sequencing was carried out using PBMCs. The receptors originated from a woman in her thirties or forties in good health. Some clones in this sample may be carry-over from other donors' samples.

This sequence joins TRBV9 and TRBJ1-2; D is ambiguous. The germline V gene has CDR1 SGDLS and CDR2 YYNGEE. The CDR3 spans 13 residues. V lost 2 bases, J lost 1 base, and 6 bases lay in between. The CDR3 DNA sequence: TGTGCCAGCAGCGTCTCTATTAACTATGGCTACACCTTC. It codes for CASSVSINYGYTF.

The rearrangement uses TRBV5-1 and TRBJ1-2; possibly TRBD1 for D (6 bases). V lost 0 bases and J 2 bases, leaving 20 bases between the germline ends. There are 18 residues in the CDR3. Germline CDR1 and CDR2: SGHRS and YFSETQ. The CDR3 loop reads CASSLGIGQNHRNYGYTF. The CDR3 bases are TGCGCCAGCAGCTTGGGGATCGGACAGAATCACCGCAACTATGGCTACACCTTC.

The chain couples TRBV19 to TRBJ1-1; D unresolved. V gave up 8 bases and J gave up 4 bases, with 14 bases separating them. Germline assignment: CDR1 LNHDA and CDR2 SQIVND (reference sequence). CDR3 length: 13 amino acids. Written as DNA, the CDR3 is TGTGCCAGTGGTAGTGGGGTAGGCACTGAAGCTTTCTTT. This gives the protein CASGSGVGTEAFF.

V usage is TRBV28 and J usage is TRBJ2-5; 8 positions agree with TRBD2. The CDR3 contains 14 residues. J lost 3 bases, V lost 8 bases, and 8 bases had no gene match. Germline V gene lookup returns CDR1 MDHEN and CDR2 SYDVKM. The CDR3 protein is CASAMAGGEETQYF. Written as DNA, the CDR3 is TGTGCCAGCGCTATGGCGGGGGGAGAAGAGACCCAGTACTTC.

The V call is TRBV15, the J call TRBJ1-1; 7 bases line up with TRBD1. Germline CDR1 and CDR2: LNHNV and YYDKDF (reference sequence). Trimming at V came to 6 bases and at J to 0 bases, leaving 7 bases not matched to a gene. The CDR3 extends over 15 amino acids. The CDR3 reads CATSKSTGLNTEAFF. CDR3 sequence (DNA): TGTGCCACCAGTAAATCGACAGGGTTGAACACTGAAGCTTTCTTT.

The chain employs TRBV6-5 and TRBJ1-1; no reliable D call. The V end lost 5 bases, the J end lost 1 base, and 8 bases lay between the germline ends. CDR3 length: 13 residues. Germline CDR1 reads MNHEY; CDR2 reads SVGAGI. CDR3 nucleotides: TGTGCCAGCAGTGCCCGGGAGAACACTGAAGCTTTCTTT. This gives the protein CASSARENTEAFF.

A single count supports this clone. The chain is built from TRBV27 and TRBJ1-2, with no clear D. The V gene lost 6 bases and the J gene lost 3 bases, with 11 bases spanning the gap. The CDR3 length is 13 residues. In germline, CDR1 is MNHEY, CDR2 SMNVEV (reference sequence). Here the CDR3 reads CASRDGSYYGYTF. For the CDR3, the DNA is TGTGCCAGCAGGGATGGGAGTTACTATGGCTACACCTTC.

The gene calls are TRBV7-8 and TRBJ1-2; unclear D gene. The germline V gene has CDR1 SGHVS and CDR2 FQNEAQ. The CDR3 extends over 13 amino acids. Trimming took off 1 base at V and 6 bases at J, with 9 bases between the two ends. CDR3 nucleotides: TGTGCCAGCAGCTTAGAGGGAACTCATGGCTACACCTTC. Protein sequence: CASSLEGTHGYTF.

The table lists this clone with many counts. The chain recombines TRBV7-6 with TRBJ1-1, with D perhaps TRBD1 (5 bases). The CDR3 has 12 residues. Germline-derived CDR1 and CDR2 are SGHVS and FNYEAQ. Trimming stripped 4 bases from V and 10 bases from J, with 13 bases between. The CDR3 DNA follows: TGTGCCAGCAGCTCAGATATAGGGGTAGCTTTCTTT. Its protein is CASSSDIGVAFF.

V usage is TRBV5-1 and J usage is TRBJ2-7, with a possible D match to TRBD1 (6 bases). Deletions cut 3 bases from V and 1 base from J, with 8 bases between. Germline CDR1 reads SGHRS; CDR2 reads YFSETQ. The CDR3 sequence is 13 residues long. The CDR3 here is CASSYQGSYEQYF. The CDR3 bases are TGCGCCAGCAGCTACCAGGGGTCCTACGAGCAGTACTTC.

This clone was recorded once. V is TRBV14 and J is TRBJ1-2; D might be TRBD1 (5 bases). There are 14 residues in the CDR3. The V and J ends lost 4 bases and 7 bases respectively, with 16 bases between them. CDR1 and CDR2 from the germline V gene are SGHDN and FVKESK. CDR3 region: CASSRQGVLGGYTF. In DNA, the CDR3 is TGTGCCAGCAGCCGGCAGGGAGTTCTGGGTGGCTACACCTTC. Together with reference TRBV14 and TRBJ1-2, the CDR3 gives the full variable domain: EAGVTQFPSHSVIEKGQTVTLRCDPISGHDNLYWYRRVMGKEIKFLLHFVKESKQDESGMPNNRFLAERTGGTYSTLKVQPAELEDSGVYFCASSRQGVLGGYTFGSGTRLTVV.

This rearrangement joins TRBV7-2 to TRBJ2-2, with TRBD2 identical over 11 bases. This CDR3 comprises 18 residues. V lost 5 bases and J lost 2; bases outside the gene matches: 10. Germline V lookup: CDR1 SGHTA, CDR2 FQGNSA. The CDR3 spells CASSRIATSGKNTGELFF. CDR3 coding DNA: TGTGCCAGCAGCCGCATCGCGACTAGCGGGAAAAACACCGGGGAGCTGTTTTTT.

This chain links TRBV5-6 with TRBJ1-6; D is ambiguous. V was shortened by 4 bases and J by 11 bases, with 10 bases between the two germline ends. This CDR3 comprises 12 residues. The germline V gene encodes CDR1 SGHDT and CDR2 YYEEEE. The CDR3 here is CASSRRGAPLHF. The DNA for the CDR3 is TGTGCCAGCAGCCGCCGCGGAGCACCCCTCCACTTT. The whole variable domain, remainder taken from reference TRBV5-6 and TRBJ1-6, is DAGVTQSPTHLIKTRGQQVTLRCSPKSGHDTVSWYQQALGQGPQFIFQYYEEEERQRGNFPDRFSGHQFPNYSSELNVNALLLGDSALYLCASSRRGAPLHFGNGTRLTVT.

The chain joins TRBV6-4 to TRBJ2-3; D may match TRBD1 or TRBD2 (5 bases each). CDR3 length: 15 residues. V was clipped by 0 bases and J by 0 bases, with 7 bases between them. Germline V gene data show CDR1 as MRHNA and CDR2 as SNTAGT. CDR3 sequence: CASSDSGESTDTQYF. The CDR3 DNA reads as TGTGCCAGCAGTGACTCGGGGGAAAGCACAGATACGCAGTATTTT.

V gene TRBV2 combines with J gene TRBJ2-5; D gene unclear. V was trimmed by 4 bases and J by 2 bases, leaving 8 bases between them. From germline, CDR1 is SNHLY and CDR2 FYNNEI. This CDR3 contains 13 residues. CDR3 amino acids: CASSVRQQETQYF. The CDR3 DNA reads as TGTGCCAGCAGTGTGCGTCAGCAAGAGACCCAGTACTTC.

The chain combines TRBV7-2 with TRBJ2-2; D might be TRBD1 or TRBD2, each matching 6 bases. V was trimmed by 6 bases and J by 4 bases, leaving 12 bases between them. This CDR3 has 14 amino acids. Germline lookup yields CDR1 SGHTA and CDR2 FQGNSA. CDR3 region: CASRRGEVTGELFF. As DNA, the CDR3 is TGTGCCAGCAGAAGGGGGGAGGTCACCGGGGAGCTGTTTTTT.

The CDR3 nucleotides read TGTGCCAGCAGTTCCCCCGGAGCGGGGCTTACCTACGAGCAGTACTTC. Translation: CASSSPGAGLTYEQYF. V usage is TRBV28 and J usage is TRBJ2-7; TRBD2 matches 7 bases. In germline, CDR1 is MDHEN, CDR2 SYDVKM. The CDR3 has 16 residues. V was clipped by 4 bases and J by 2 bases; unmatched bases: 11.

The rearrangement joins TRBV5-1 to TRBJ1-3; D gene ambiguous. V dropped 3 bases and J dropped 1 base, with 2 bases sitting between them. In germline, CDR1 is SGHRS, CDR2 YFSETQ. The CDR3 contains 12 residues. In DNA, the CDR3 is TGCGCCAGCAGCTATTCTGGAAACACCATATATTTT. It is translated as CASSYSGNTIYF.

V and J are TRBV14 and TRBJ1-5; D call uncertain. The CDR3 loop spans 13 amino acids. CDR1 is SGHDN, CDR2 FVKESK, per germline. Trimming removed 3 bases at V and 0 bases at J, with 3 bases between. The CDR3 protein is CASSQNSNQPQHF. The CDR3 DNA follows: TGTGCCAGCAGCCAGAATAGCAATCAGCCCCAGCATTTT.

The V and J genes are TRBV6-1 and TRBJ2-7, with D possibly TRBD1 on 5 matching bases. V dropped 6 bases and J dropped 2 bases, with 17 bases sitting between them. The germline gives CDR1 MNHNS, CDR2 SASEGT. The CDR3 length is 15 residues. The CDR3 here is CASRAPGIITYEQYF. For the CDR3, the DNA is TGTGCCAGCAGGGCTCCAGGGATCATCACCTACGAGCAGTACTTC.